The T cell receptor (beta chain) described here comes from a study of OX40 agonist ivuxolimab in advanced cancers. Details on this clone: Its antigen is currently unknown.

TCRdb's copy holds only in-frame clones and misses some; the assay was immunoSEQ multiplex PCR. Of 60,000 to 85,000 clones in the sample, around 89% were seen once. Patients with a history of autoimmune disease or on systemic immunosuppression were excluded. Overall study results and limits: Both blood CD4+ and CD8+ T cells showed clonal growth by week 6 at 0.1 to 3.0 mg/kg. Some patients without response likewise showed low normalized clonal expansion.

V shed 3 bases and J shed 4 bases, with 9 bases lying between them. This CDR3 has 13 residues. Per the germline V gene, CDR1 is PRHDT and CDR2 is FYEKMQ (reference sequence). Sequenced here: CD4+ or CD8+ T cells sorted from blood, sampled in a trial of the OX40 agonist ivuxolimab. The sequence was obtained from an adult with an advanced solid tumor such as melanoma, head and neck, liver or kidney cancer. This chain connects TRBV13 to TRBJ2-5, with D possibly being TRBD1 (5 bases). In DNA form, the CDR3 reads TGTGCCAGCAGCTTGCAAGGGGCAGAGACCCAGTACTTC. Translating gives CASSLQGAETQYF. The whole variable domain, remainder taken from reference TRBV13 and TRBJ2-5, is AAGVIQSPRHLIKEKRETATLKCYPIPRHDTVYWYQQGPGQDPQFLISFYEKMQSDKGSIPDRFSAQQFSDYHSELNMSSLELGDSALYFCASSLQGAETQYFGPGTRLLVL.